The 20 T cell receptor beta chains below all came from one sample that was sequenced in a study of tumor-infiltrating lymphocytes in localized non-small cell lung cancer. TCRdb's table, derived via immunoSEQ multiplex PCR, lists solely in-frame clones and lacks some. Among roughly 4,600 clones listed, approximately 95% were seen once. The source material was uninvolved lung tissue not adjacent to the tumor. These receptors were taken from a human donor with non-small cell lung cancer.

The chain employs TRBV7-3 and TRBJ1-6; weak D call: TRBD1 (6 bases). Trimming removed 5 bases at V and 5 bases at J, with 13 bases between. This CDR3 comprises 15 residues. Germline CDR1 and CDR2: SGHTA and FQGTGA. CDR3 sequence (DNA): TGTGCCAGCAGCCGACAGGCCTCTCATAATTCACCCCTCCACTTT. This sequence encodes CASSRQASHNSPLHF. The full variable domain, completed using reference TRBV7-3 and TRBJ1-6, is GAGVSQTPSNKVTEKGKYVELRCDPISGHTALYWYRQSLGQGPEFLIYFQGTGAADDSGLPNDRFFAVRPEGSVSTLKIQRTERGDSAVYLCASSRQASHNSPLHFGNGTRLTVT.

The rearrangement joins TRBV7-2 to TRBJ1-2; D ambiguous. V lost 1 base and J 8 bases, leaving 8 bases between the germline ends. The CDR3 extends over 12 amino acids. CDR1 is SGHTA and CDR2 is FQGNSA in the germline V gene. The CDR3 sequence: CASSLEFGGYTF. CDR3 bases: TGTGCCAGCAGCTTAGAATTTGGGGGCTACACCTTC.

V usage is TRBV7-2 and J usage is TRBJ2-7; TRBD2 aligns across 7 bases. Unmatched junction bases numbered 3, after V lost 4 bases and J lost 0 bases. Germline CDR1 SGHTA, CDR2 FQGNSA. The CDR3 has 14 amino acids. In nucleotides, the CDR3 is TGTGCCAGCAGCTCAGGACTAGACTCCTACGAGCAGTACTTC. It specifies CASSSGLDSYEQYF.

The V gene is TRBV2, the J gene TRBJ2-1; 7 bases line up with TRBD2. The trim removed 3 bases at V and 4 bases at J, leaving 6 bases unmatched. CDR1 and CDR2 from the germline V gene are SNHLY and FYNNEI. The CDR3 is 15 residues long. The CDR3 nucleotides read TGTGCCAGCAGTGACCTTGCGGGAGAGTACAATGAGCAGTTCTTC. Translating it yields CASSDLAGEYNEQFF.

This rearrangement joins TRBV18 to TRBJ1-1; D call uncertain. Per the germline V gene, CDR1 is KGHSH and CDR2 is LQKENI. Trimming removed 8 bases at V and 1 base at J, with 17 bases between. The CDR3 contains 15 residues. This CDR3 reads CASAGGSERNTEAFF. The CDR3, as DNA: TGTGCCAGCGCCGGTGGGTCTGAGCGGAACACTGAAGCTTTCTTT.

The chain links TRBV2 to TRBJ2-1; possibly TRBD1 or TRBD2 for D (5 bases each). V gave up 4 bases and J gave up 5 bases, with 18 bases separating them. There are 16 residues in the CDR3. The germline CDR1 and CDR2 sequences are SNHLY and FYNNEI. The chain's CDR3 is CASSATSGTVDNEQFF. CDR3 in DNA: TGTGCCAGCAGTGCCACCTCAGGGACGGTGGACAATGAGCAGTTCTTC.

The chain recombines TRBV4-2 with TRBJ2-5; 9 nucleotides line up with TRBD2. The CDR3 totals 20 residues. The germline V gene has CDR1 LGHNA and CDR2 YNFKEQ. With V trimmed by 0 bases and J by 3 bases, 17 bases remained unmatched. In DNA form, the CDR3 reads TGTGCCAGCAGCCAAGATCCTCTGATGACTATAAGACTAGCGGAAGAGACCCAGTACTTC. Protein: CASSQDPLMTIRLAEETQYF.

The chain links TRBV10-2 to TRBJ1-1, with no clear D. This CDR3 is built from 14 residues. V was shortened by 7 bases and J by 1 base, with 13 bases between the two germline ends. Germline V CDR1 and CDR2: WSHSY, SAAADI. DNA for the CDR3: TGCGCCAGCATGAGAGCCCGCCCGAACACTGAAGCTTTCTTT. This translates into CASMRARPNTEAFF.

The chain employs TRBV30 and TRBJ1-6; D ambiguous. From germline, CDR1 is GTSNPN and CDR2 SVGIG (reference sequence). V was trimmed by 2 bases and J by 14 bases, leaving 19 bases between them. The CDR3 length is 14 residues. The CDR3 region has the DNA TGTGCCTGGAGTCTCGATCCGCAGGCCTCGGCCCTCCACTTT. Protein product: CAWSLDPQASALHF.

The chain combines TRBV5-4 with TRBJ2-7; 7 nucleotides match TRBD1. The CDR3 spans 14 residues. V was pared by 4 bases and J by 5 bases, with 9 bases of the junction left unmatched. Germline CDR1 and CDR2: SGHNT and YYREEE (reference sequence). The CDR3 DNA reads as TGTGCCAGCAGCCGGACCACCAGGGGGAACGAGCAGTACTTC. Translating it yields CASSRTTRGNEQYF. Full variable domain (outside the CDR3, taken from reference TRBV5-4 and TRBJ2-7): ETGVTQSPTHLIKTRGQQVTLRCSSQSGHNTVSWYQQALGQGPQFIFQYYREEENGRGNFPPRFSGLQFPNYSSELNVNALELDDSALYLCASSRTTRGNEQYFGPGTRLTVT.

In DNA form, the CDR3 reads TGTGCCAGCAGTTACAACAGGGACAATGAGCAGTTCTTC. Amino acids: CASSYNRDNEQFF. V and J are TRBV7-2 and TRBJ2-1; possibly TRBD1 for D (6 bases). The CDR3 is 13 amino acids. Germline CDR1 reads SGHTA; CDR2 reads FQGNSA. V lost 6 bases and J 5 bases, leaving 11 bases between the germline ends.

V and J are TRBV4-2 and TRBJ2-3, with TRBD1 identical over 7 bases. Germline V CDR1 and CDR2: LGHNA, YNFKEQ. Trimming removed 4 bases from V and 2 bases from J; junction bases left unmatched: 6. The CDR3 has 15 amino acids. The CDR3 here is CASSLRQGDTDTQYF. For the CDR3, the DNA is TGTGCCAGCAGCCTTCGACAGGGCGACACAGATACGCAGTATTTT.

Here the CDR3 reads CAWRSAYEQYF. Written as DNA, the CDR3 is TGTGCCTGGAGGTCCGCCTACGAGCAGTACTTC. The chain has TRBV30 and TRBJ2-7; D remains ambiguous. CDR3 length: 11 residues. Germline lookup yields CDR1 GTSNPN and CDR2 SVGIG (reference sequence). With 3 bases removed from V and 2 bases from J, the gap between germline ends came to 5 bases.

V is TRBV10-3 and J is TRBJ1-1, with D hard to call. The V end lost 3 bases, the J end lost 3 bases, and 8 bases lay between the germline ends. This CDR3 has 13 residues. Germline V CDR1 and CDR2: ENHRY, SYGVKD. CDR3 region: CAISDDFDTEAFF. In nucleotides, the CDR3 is TGTGCCATCAGTGATGACTTTGACACTGAAGCTTTCTTT.

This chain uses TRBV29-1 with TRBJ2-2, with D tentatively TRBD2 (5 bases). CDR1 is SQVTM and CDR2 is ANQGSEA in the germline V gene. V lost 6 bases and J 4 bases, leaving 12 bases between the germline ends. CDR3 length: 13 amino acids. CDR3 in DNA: TGCAGCGTCGCGAGGGATTCCACCGGGGAGCTGTTTTTT. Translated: CSVARDSTGELFF.

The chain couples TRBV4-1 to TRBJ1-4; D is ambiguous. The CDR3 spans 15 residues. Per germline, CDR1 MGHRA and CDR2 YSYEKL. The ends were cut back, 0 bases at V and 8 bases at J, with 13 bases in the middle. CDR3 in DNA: TGCGCCAGCAGCCAAGAGTTGGCACCGCTGGAAAAACTGTTTTTT. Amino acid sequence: CASSQELAPLEKLFF.

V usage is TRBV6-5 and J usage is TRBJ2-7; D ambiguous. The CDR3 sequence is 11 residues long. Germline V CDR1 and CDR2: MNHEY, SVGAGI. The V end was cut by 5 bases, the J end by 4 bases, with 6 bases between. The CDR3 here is CASSTTYEQYF. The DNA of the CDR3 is TGTGCCAGCAGTACCACTTACGAGCAGTACTTC.

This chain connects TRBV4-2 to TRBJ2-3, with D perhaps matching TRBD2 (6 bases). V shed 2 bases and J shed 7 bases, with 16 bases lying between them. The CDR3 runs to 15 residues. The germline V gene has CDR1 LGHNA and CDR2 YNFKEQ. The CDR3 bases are TGTGCCAGCAGCCAATTTATGGAGGGGATGAATACGCAGTATTTT. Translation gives CASSQFMEGMNTQYF.

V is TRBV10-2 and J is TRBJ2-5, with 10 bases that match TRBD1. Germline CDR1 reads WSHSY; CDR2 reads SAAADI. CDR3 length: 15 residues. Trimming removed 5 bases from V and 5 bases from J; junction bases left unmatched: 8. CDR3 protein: CASSSGQGVIETQYF. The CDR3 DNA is TGCGCCAGCAGTTCCGGACAGGGGGTTATCGAGACCCAGTACTTC.

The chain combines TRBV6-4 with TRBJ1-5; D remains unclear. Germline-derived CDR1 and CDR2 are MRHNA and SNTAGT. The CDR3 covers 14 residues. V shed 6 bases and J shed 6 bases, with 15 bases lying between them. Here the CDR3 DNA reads TGTGCCAGCAGCCCCGCCCCAGGTACTCAGCCCCAGCATTTT. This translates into CASSPAPGTQPQHF.